This T cell receptor (beta chain) was obtained from a study of blood T cell repertoires in COVID-19. Turning to the study itself: T cells, B-cell-depleted T cells, or PBMCs provided the cDNA or gDNA that served as material.

V dropped 2 bases and J dropped 2 bases, with 8 bases sitting between them. The CDR3 spans 14 residues. Per germline, CDR1 MNHEY and CDR2 SVGAGI. Recruited during active infection, patients (from Seattle) were subsequently followed longitudinally. Authors' methods: Estimated nucleated cell counts came from reference gene primer amplification. Libraries were prepared by immunoSEQ multiplex PCR; TCRdb keeps only in-frame clonotypes and omits some of them. V and J calls and clone size are as listed in that table; D and trimming were resolved from the DNA. The sample lists some 180,000 clones; 80% to 85% were seen once.

Sequencing input: peripheral blood. This receptor was obtained from a middle-aged woman with COVID-19, enrolled during active disease. This chain connects TRBV6-5 to TRBJ2-3; TRBD1 might be the D (5 bases). The CDR3 nucleotides are TGTGCCAGCAGTTACGCAGGGCCCACAGATACGCAGTATTTT. Translated, it gives CASSYAGPTDTQYF.